This T cell receptor beta chain derives from a study of blood T cell repertoires in COVID-19. Study overall: Samples came from the United States, Italy and Spain, spanning acute and convalescent COVID-19. PBMCs, B-cell-depleted T cells, or T cells were the source of the cDNA or gDNA that made up the material.

CDR3 length equals 17 residues. CDR1 is SGDLS, CDR2 YYNGEE, per germline. V gave up 4 bases and J gave up 4 bases; unmatched junction bases: 14. How the authors handled the data: Using reference gene primer amplification, nucleated cell counts were estimated. Profiled with immunoSEQ multiplex PCR; TCRdb holds only in-frame clones, not every one. V and J calls and clone size come straight from that table; D and trimming were deduced from the DNA. This sample yields 120,000 or so clones, of which around 63% are seen a single time; around 2% belongs to the top ten. The chain carries TRBV9 and TRBJ2-1, with 7 bases identical to TRBD2. Source material: peripheral blood. This sequence originates from an older woman with acute or convalescent COVID-19. CDR3 DNA sequence: TGTGCCAGCAGCCCATATATGCCTAGCGGACCTTACAATGAGCAGTTCTTC. Translation gives CASSPYMPSGPYNEQFF.